Listed below are T cell receptor beta chains from one sample, sequenced in a study of T cell responses to AZD1222 COVID-19 vaccine. Clones were sequenced by immunoSEQ multiplex PCR, and TCRdb holds only the in-frame ones, with some missing. The data hold fewer than 110,000 clones, with 90% observed a single time. The sample here was peripheral blood, taken on day 0 of AZD1222 vaccination. The receptors shown here come from an adult in good health. CDR3s include the opening cysteine and the closing phenylalanine or tryptophan. Each record gives: clone size, V gene, J gene, D gene, CDR3 DNA, CDR3 protein. The D gene is left open where the match is weak. Clone size is given for some rows only: seen once, a few or many times, or a class if the clone is expanded.

.,TRBV6-5,TRBJ2-5,.,TGTGCCAGCAGTTACACCGAACGAGAGACCCAGTACTTC,CASSYTERETQYF
.,TRBV5-5,TRBJ2-5,.,TGTGCCAGCAGCTGGCAGGGATACCAAGAGACCCAGTACTTC,CASSWQGYQETQYF
.,TRBV6-5,TRBJ1-1,.,TGTGCCAGCAGTTACTCCGACAGACATACTGAAGCTTTCTTT,CASSYSDRHTEAFF
.,TRBV3-1/TRBV3-2,TRBJ1-2,.,TGTGCCAGCAGCCAAGTTCAACGGAACTATGGCTACACCTTC,CASSQVQRNYGYTF
.,TRBV18,TRBJ1-2,.,TGTGCCAGCTCCCCGATGGACAGAAGATATGGCTACACCTTC,CASSPMDRRYGYTF
.,TRBV4-1,TRBJ1-6,TRBD1,TGCGCCAGCAGCCAAGTAACGGGGACAGGGAATTCACCCCTCCACTTT,CASSQVTGTGNSPLHF
.,TRBV19,TRBJ2-7,.,TGTGCCAGTAGTATCGTGCAGGGTCCCCCCTACGAGCAGTACTTC,CASSIVQGPPYEQYF
few,TRBV5-8,TRBJ1-1,.,TGTGCCAGCAGCTTGGGGGCAGGGTTGAACGGAGCTTTCTTT,CASSLGAGLNGAFF
.,TRBV7-3,TRBJ2-6,TRBD1,TGTGCCAGCAGCAAAACAGGGGGTAGACACGACAACGTCCTGACTTTC,CASSKTGGRHDNVLTF
.,TRBV27,TRBJ1-1,TRBD1,TGTGCCAGCAGTTACCGGACAGGGAGGAGAACTGAAGCTTTCTTT,CASSYRTGRRTEAFF
.,TRBV6-2/TRBV6-3,TRBJ1-2,TRBD1,TGTGCCAGCAGTTACCCCCGGGACAGGGAGGACTATGGCTACACCTTC,CASSYPRDREDYGYTF
.,TRBV5-1,TRBJ2-1,TRBD2,TGCGCCAGCAGCTTGACTAGCGGGGGGGATGAGCAGTTCTTC,CASSLTSGGDEQFF
.,TRBV21-1,TRBJ1-1,.,TGTGCCAGCAGCAAAGTCGCGAGAACCGGTGGGGACACTGAAGCTTTCTTT,CASSKVARTGGDTEAFF
.,TRBV4-1,TRBJ1-1,.,TGCGCCAGCAGCCAAGATAAGGGGCTGAACACTGAAGCTTTCTTT,CASSQDKGLNTEAFF
.,TRBV20-1,TRBJ1-2,.,TGCAGTGCTAGTGAGGGTAGCTATGGCTACACCTTC,CSASEGSYGYTF
.,TRBV7-9,TRBJ1-2,.,TGTGCCAGCAGCTTTGGTGTGGACTATGGCTACACCTTC,CASSFGVDYGYTF
.,TRBV5-6,TRBJ1-6,.,TGTGCCAGCAGCAGACGGAATCATGCCTATAATTCACCCCTCCACTTT,CASSRRNHAYNSPLHF
.,TRBV5-8,TRBJ1-2,.,TGTGCCAGCAGCTTCGGGGTCCCCTATGGCTACACCTTC,CASSFGVPYGYTF
.,TRBV6-5,TRBJ2-7,TRBD1,TGTGCCAGCAGTTATCTCCGGGACAGCTACGAGCAGTACTTC,CASSYLRDSYEQYF
few,TRBV19,TRBJ2-3,TRBD2,TGTGCCAGTAGGCGGGAGGGCACAGATACGCAGTATTTT,CASRREGTDTQYF
.,TRBV6-4,TRBJ1-5,TRBD1,TGTGCCAGCAGTGACTCTGCAGGGGGGGGTAATCAGCCCCAGCATTTT,CASSDSAGGGNQPQHF
.,TRBV5-4,TRBJ1-2,.,TGTGCCAGCAGCTCGGGCAACTATGGCTACACCTTC,CASSSGNYGYTF
.,TRBV18,TRBJ1-2,.,TGTGCCAGCTCACCACCGCGGTCACAGGAAAACTATGGCTACACCTTC,CASSPPRSQENYGYTF
.,TRBV21-1,TRBJ1-2,.,TGTGCCAGACTCTACTTAAGAGGTCGGACAGTCTACACCTTC,CARLYLRGRTVYTF